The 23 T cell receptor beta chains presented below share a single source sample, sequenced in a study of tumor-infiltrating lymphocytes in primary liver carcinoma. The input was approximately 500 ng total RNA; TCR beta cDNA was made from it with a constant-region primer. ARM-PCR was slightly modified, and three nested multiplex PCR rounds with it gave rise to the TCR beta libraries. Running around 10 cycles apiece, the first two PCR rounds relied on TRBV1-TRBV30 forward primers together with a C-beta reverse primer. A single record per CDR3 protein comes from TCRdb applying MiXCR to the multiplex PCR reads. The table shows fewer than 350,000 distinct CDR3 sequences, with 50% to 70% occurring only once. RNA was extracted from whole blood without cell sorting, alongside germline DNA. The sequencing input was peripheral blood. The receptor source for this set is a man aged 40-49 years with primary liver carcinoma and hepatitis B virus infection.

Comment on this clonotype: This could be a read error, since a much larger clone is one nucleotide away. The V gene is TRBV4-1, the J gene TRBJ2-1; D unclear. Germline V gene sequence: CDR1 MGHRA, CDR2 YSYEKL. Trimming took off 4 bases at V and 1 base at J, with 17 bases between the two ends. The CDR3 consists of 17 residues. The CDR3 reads CASSLYLRPRSYNEQFF. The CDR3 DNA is TGCGCCAGCAGCCTCTATCTACGTCCCAGGTCCTACAATGAGCAGTTCTTC.

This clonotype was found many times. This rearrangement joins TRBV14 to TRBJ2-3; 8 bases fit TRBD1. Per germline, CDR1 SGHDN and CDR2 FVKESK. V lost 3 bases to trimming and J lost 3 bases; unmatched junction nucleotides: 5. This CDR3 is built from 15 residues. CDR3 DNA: TGTGCCAGCAGCCATCGGACAGGGATGACAGATACGCAGTATTTT. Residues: CASSHRTGMTDTQYF. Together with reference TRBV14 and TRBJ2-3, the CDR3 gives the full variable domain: EAGVTQFPSHSVIEKGQTVTLRCDPISGHDNLYWYRRVMGKEIKFLLHFVKESKQDESGMPNNRFLAERTGGTYSTLKVQPAELEDSGVYFCASSHRTGMTDTQYFGPGTRLTVL.

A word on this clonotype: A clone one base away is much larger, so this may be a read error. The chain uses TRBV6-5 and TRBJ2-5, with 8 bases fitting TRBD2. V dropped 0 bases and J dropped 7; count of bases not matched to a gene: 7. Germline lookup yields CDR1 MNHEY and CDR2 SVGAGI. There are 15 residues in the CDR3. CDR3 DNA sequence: TGTGCCAGCAGTTACTCCGGGACCAGCGGGGGGACCCAGTACTTC. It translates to CASSYSGTSGGTQYF.

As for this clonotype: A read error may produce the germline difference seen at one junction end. As DNA, the CDR3 is TGTGGCAGCAGCCAAGAGGGTAGGAGCATTCAGTACTTC. It encodes CGSSQEGRSIQYF. The V call is TRBV11-2, the J call TRBJ2-4; maybe TRBD2 (5 bases). CDR3 length equals 13 residues. CDR1 SGHAT and CDR2 FQNNGV come from the germline V gene.

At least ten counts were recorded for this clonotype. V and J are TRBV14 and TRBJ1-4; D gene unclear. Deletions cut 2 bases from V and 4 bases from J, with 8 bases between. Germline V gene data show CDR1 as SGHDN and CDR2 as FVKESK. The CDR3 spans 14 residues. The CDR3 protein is CASSQRSVNEKLFF. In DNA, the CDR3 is TGTGCCAGCAGCCAAAGGTCTGTTAATGAAAAACTGTTTTTT.

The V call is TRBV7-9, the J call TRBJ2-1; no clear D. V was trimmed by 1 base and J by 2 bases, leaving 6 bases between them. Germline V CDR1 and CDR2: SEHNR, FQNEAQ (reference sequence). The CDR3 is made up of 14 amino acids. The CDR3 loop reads CASSLGETYNEQFF. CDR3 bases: TGTGCCAGCAGCTTAGGAGAGACCTACAATGAGCAGTTCTTC.

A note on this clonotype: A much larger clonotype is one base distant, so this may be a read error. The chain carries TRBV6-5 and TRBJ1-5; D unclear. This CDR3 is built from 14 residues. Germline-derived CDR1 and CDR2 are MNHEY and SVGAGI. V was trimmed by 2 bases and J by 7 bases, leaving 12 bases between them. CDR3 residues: CASSYAGRAQPQHF. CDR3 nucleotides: TGTGCCAGCAGTTACGCCGGTAGGGCCCAGCCCCAGCATTTT.

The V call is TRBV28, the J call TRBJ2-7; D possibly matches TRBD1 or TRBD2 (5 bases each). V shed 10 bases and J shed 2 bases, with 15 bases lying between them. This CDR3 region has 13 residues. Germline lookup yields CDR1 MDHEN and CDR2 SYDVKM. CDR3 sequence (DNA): TGTGCCACCTTGGGACGTAGAACCTACGAGCAGTACTTC. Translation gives CATLGRRTYEQYF.

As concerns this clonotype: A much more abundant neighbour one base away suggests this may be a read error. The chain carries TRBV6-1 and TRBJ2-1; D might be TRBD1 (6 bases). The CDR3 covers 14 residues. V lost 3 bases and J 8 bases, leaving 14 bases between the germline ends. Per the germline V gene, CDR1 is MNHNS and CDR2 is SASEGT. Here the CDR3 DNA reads TGTGCCAGCAGTGATGCCCCAGGGGCACATGAGCAGTTCTTC. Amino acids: CASSDAPGAHEQFF.

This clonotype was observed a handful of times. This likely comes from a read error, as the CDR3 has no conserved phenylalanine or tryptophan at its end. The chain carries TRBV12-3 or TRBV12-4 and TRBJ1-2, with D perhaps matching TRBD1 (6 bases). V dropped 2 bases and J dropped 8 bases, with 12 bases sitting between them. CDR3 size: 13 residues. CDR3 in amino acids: CASSLIGGGGYTL. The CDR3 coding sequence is TGTGCCAGCAGTTTAATCGGGGGGGGCGGCTACACCTTA.

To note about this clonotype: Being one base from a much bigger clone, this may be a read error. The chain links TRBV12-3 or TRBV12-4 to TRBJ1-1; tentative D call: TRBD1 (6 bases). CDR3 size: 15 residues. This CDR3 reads CASSRQGAGGTEAVF. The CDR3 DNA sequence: TGTGCCAGCAGCCGGCAGGGTGCTGGGGGCACTGAAGCTGTCTTT.

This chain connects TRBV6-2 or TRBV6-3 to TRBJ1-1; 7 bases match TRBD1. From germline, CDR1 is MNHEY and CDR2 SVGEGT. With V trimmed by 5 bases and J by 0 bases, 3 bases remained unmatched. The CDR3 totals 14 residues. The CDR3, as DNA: TGTGCCAGCAGTCCGGACAGGTTGAACACTGAAGCTTTCTTT. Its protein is CASSPDRLNTEAFF.

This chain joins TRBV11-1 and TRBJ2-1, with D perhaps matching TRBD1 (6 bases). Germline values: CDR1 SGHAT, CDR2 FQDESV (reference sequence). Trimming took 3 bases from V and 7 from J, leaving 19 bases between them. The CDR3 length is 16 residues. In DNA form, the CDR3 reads TGTGCCAGCAGCTTCATTCCAGGGGCATTCGTAAATGAGCAGTTCTTC. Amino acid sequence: CASSFIPGAFVNEQFF.

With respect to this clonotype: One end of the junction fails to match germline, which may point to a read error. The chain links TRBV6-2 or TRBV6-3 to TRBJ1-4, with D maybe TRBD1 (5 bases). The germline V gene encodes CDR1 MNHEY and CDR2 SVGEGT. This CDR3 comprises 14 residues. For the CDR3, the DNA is TGTGTCAGCAGTTATCAGGGCAGCGACGAAAAACTGTTTTTT. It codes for CVSSYQGSDEKLFF.

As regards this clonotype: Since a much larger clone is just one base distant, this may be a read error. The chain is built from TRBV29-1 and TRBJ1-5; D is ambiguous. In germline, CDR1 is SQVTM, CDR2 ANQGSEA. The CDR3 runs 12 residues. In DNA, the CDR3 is TGCAGAGTCCAGTATCAAAATCAGCCCCAGCATTTT. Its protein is CRVQYQNQPQHF.

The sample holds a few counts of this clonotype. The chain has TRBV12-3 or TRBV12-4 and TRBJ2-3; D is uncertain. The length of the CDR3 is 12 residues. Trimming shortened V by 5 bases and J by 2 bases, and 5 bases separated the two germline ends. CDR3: CASSPNTDTQYF. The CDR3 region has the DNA TGTGCCAGCAGTCCGAACACAGATACGCAGTATTTT.

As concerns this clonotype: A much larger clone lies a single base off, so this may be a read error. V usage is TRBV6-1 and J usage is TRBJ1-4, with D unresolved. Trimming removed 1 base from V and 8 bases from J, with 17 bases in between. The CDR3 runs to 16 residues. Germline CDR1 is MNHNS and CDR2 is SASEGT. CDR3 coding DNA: TGTGCCAGCAGTGAAGTGGGCATTTCAACGGGGGAAAAACTGTTTTTT. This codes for CASSEVGISTGEKLFF.

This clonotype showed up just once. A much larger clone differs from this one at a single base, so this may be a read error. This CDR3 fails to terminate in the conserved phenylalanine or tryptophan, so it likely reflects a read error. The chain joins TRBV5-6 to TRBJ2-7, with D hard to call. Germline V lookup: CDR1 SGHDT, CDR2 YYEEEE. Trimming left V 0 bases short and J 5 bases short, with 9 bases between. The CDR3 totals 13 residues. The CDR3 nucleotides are TGTGCCAGCAGCTTGGCGGTCATGGACGAGCAGTACTCC. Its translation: CASSLAVMDEQYS.

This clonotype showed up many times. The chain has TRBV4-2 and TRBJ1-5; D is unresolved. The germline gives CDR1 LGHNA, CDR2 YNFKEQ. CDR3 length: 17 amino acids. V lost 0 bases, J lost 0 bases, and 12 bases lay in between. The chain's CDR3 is CASSQDSARSSNQPQHF. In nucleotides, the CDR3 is TGTGCCAGCAGCCAAGACTCCGCTAGGAGTAGCAATCAGCCCCAGCATTTT.

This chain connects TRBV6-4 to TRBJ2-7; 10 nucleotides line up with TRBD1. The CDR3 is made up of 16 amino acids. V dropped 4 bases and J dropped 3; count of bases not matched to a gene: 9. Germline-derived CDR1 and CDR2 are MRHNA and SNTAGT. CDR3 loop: CASSAPGTGEGYEQYF. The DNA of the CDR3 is TGTGCCAGCAGTGCCCCTGGGACAGGGGAGGGCTACGAGCAGTACTTC.

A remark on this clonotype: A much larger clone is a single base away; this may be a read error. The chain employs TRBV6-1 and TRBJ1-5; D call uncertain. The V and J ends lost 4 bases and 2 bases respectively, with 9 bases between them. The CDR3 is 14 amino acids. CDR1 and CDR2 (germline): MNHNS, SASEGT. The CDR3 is CASSVAGGNQPQHF. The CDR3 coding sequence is TGTGCCAGCAGTGTGGCGGGAGGCAATCAGCCCCAGCATTTT.

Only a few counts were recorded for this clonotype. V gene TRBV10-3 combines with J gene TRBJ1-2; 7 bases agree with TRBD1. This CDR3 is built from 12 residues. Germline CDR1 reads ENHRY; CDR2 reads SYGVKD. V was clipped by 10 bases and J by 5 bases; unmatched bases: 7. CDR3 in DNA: TGTGCCAACTACAGGGGCGGGTATGGCTACACCTTC. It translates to CANYRGGYGYTF.

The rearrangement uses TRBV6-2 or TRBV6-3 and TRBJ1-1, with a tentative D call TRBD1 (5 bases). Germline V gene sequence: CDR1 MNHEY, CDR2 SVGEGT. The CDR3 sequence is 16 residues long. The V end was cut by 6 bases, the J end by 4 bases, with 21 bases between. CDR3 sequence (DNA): TGTGCCAGCAGAAGATCCGATATATGGAGGGGCACTGAAGCTTTCTTT. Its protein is CASRRSDIWRGTEAFF.